Below, 27 T cell receptor beta chains from the same sample are listed, as sequenced in a study of tumor and adjacent non-tumor tissue in lung cancer. This sample's RNA came from whole unsorted tissue. Three rounds of nested PCR, following a modified ARM-PCR protocol, produced the TCRbeta library. TCRdb re-called the multiplex PCR reads through MiXCR, storing one row per CDR3 protein. Of around 210,000 distinct CDR3 sequences listed, 71% are singletons. The sample was lung tumor tissue. The receptors here all came from a man in his sixties with non-small cell lung cancer.

To note about this clonotype: A much larger clone lies one base from this, so it may be a read error. V gene TRBV20-1 combines with J gene TRBJ1-1; a possible D gene is TRBD1 (6 bases). The CDR3 extends over 15 amino acids. V was clipped by 1 base and J by 3 bases, with 15 bases between them. CDR1 is DFQATT, CDR2 SNEGSKA, per germline (reference sequence). The CDR3 coding sequence is TGCAGTGCTAGAGGGACAGAGGGCGCGGACACTGAAGCTTTCTTT. As protein: CSARGTEGADTEAFF.

There are many counts of this clonotype. The V gene is TRBV12-3 or TRBV12-4, the J gene TRBJ2-5, with 8 nucleotides matching TRBD1. V shed 6 bases and J 7 bases; nucleotides not matched to a gene: 7. This CDR3 has 13 residues. Written as DNA, the CDR3 is TGTGCCAGCAGCGGGACAGGAGCCGTGACCCAGTACTTC. Encoded protein: CASSGTGAVTQYF.

This clonotype was detected once. The junction and the germline gene differ at one end; a read error may be behind it. This chain uses TRBV20-1 with TRBJ2-5, with 10 bases that match TRBD2. The CDR3 loop spans 16 amino acids. Germline V CDR1 and CDR2: DFQATT, SNEGSKA (reference sequence). CDR3 sequence (DNA): TGCAGTGCTAGACCCTCAGCGGGGGGGCCCCCCTGGACCCATTACTTC. This translates into CSARPSAGGPPWTHYF.

About this clonotype itself: Likely a read error: the CDR3 ends without its conserved phenylalanine or tryptophan. The rearrangement links TRBV4-1 to TRBJ2-7; possible D gene TRBD2, 5 bases. This CDR3 has 13 amino acids. Per the germline V gene, CDR1 is MGHRA and CDR2 is YSYEKL. CDR3 sequence reads: CVSSQEQQREQYL. CDR3 in DNA: TGCGTCAGCAGCCAAGAACAACAGCGGGAGCAGTACTTA.

This clonotype was seen repeatedly, ten times or more. This chain uses TRBV20-1 with TRBJ2-1; no clear D gene. V was shortened by 3 bases and J by 2 bases, with 2 bases between the two germline ends. CDR3 length equals 11 residues. Germline loops: CDR1 DFQATT, CDR2 SNEGSKA (reference sequence). The CDR3 protein is CSARAYNEQFF. The CDR3 DNA reads TGCAGTGCTAGGGCCTACAATGAGCAGTTCTTC.

J is TRBJ2-7 and V is TRBV20-1; possibly TRBD2 for D (5 bases). The CDR3 is made up of 14 amino acids. Germline V lookup: CDR1 DFQATT, CDR2 SNEGSKA (reference sequence). CDR3 DNA sequence: TGCGGTACTGGCATGACGGGGAAGTCCTACGAGCAGTACTTC. Protein: CGTGMTGKSYEQYF.

Turning to this clonotype: At one end the junction does not follow the germline gene, possibly because of a read error. The chain joins TRBV20-1 to TRBJ1-6; D is perhaps TRBD1 (5 bases). Germline CDR1 DFQATT, CDR2 SNEGSKA (reference sequence). This CDR3 contains 16 residues. The CDR3 DNA reads as TGCAGTGCTAGAGACAAGACAGAGACCTATAATTCACACCTCCACTTT. Translated, it gives CSARDKTETYNSHLHF.

A remark on this clonotype: The junction does not match germline at one end; this may be a read error. The chain is built from TRBV6-2 or TRBV6-3 and TRBJ2-7; D is unresolved. This CDR3 has 14 amino acids. From germline, CDR1 is MNHEY and CDR2 SVGEGT. The CDR3 DNA sequence: TGTGCCACCAGTTACGGGCAGTTTTCTTACGAGCAGTACTTC. It yields the protein CATSYGQFSYEQYF.

This clonotype has only a few counts. The chain links TRBV11-2 to TRBJ2-3; D is possibly TRBD2 (7 bases). Trimming left V 2 bases short and J 3 bases short, with 24 bases between. Germline V gene lookup returns CDR1 SGHAT and CDR2 FQNNGV. The CDR3 contains 19 residues. The CDR3 sequence: CASSLLGGRGGNQTDTQYF. The CDR3 DNA sequence: TGTGCCAGCAGCTTACTGGGGGGGCGTGGGGGCAATCAGACAGATACGCAGTATTTT.

The table lists this clonotype with many counts. The rearrangement joins TRBV11-2 to TRBJ2-7; 9 positions match TRBD1. CDR3 length equals 16 residues. Trimming at V came to 1 base and at J to 3 bases, leaving 7 bases not matched to a gene. In germline, CDR1 is SGHAT, CDR2 FQNNGV. The chain's CDR3 is CASSLVWGQGFYEQYF. The CDR3 DNA reads as TGTGCCAGCAGCTTAGTGTGGGGACAGGGTTTCTACGAGCAGTACTTC.

The J gene is TRBJ2-5, the V gene TRBV12-3 or TRBV12-4, with 9 positions matching TRBD1. The CDR3 contains 15 residues. V gave up 5 bases and J gave up 14 bases; unmatched junction bases: 18. The CDR3 bases are TGTGCCAGCAGTCGGGGACAGGGTCGACCCTTGGGTTATTACTTC. Its protein product is CASSRGQGRPLGYYF.

In regard to this clonotype: Being one base from a much bigger clone, this may be a read error. This chain uses TRBV20-1 with TRBJ2-5; 9 bases fit TRBD2. Gene TRBJ2-1 matches the end of the DNA better, so the J call may be wrong. Germline V gene data show CDR1 as DFQATT and CDR2 as SNEGSKA (reference sequence). CDR3 length: 14 amino acids. As DNA, the CDR3 is TGCAGTGTTAGAGAGGATAGCGGGAGAAATGAGCAGTTCTTC. Encoded protein: CSVREDSGRNEQFF.

With regard to this clonotype: A much larger clone lies one base from this, so it may be a read error. The gene calls are TRBV7-8 and TRBJ2-7, with a weak D call TRBD2 (5 bases). The CDR3 runs to 15 residues. CDR1 is SGHVS and CDR2 is FQNEAQ in the germline V gene. The CDR3 loop is CARSLAFGPLYEQYF. In DNA form, the CDR3 reads TGTGCCAGAAGCTTAGCGTTCGGACCCCTCTACGAGCAGTACTTC.

The chain combines TRBV6-2 or TRBV6-3 with TRBJ2-7; tentatively, D is TRBD1 (5 bases). Per germline, CDR1 MNHEY and CDR2 SVGEGT. CDR3 length equals 14 residues. Trimming stripped 6 bases from V and 6 bases from J, with 18 bases between. The CDR3 here is CASRAPGNIGEQYF. CDR3 DNA: TGTGCCAGCAGAGCTCCAGGGAATATCGGCGAGCAGTACTTC.

Comments on this clonotype: One end of the junction varies from germline; a read error may be responsible. The chain couples TRBV4-1 to TRBJ2-4; D may be TRBD2 (6 bases). From germline, CDR1 is MGHRA and CDR2 YSYEKL. The CDR3 sequence is 17 residues long. CDR3: CASSKEGLAWGRDIQYF. In DNA form, the CDR3 reads TGCGCCAGCAGCAAAGAAGGGCTAGCGTGGGGTCGCGACATTCAGTACTTC.

As regards this clonotype: Its ends do not fully match the called genes, so a read error is possible. The J gene is TRBJ2-7, the V gene TRBV11-2; D might be TRBD2 (6 bases). Germline loops: CDR1 SGHAT, CDR2 FQNNGV. This CDR3 has 14 amino acids. In nucleotides, the CDR3 is TGTACCAGCAGCATGCCGAGACTAGACGACGAGCAGTACTTC. It codes for CTSSMPRLDDEQYF.

The table lists this clonotype with a count of one. This chain joins TRBV5-4 and TRBJ2-2; weak D call: TRBD1 (5 bases). Germline V lookup: CDR1 SGHNT, CDR2 YYREEE (reference sequence). The CDR3 extends over 14 amino acids. V lost 6 bases and J lost 1, with 10 bases in between. CDR3 region: CASMPGRNTGELFF. In DNA, the CDR3 is TGTGCCAGCATGCCAGGGCGGAACACCGGGGAGCTGTTTTTT.

The CDR3 nucleotides read TGTGCCAGCAGTTTGGCGGGCTACAATGAGCAGTTCTTC. Translated: CASSLAGYNEQFF. The chain employs TRBV28 and TRBJ2-1; TRBD2 might be the D (5 bases). The CDR3 spans 13 residues. The V end was cut by 3 bases, the J end by 3 bases, with 6 bases between. Looked up from germline, CDR1 is MDHEN and CDR2 is SYDVKM.

As concerns this clonotype: One junction end disagrees with the germline gene, perhaps due to a read error. The chain joins TRBV20-1 to TRBJ1-1; D gene uncertain. The germline CDR1 and CDR2 sequences are DFQATT and SNEGSKA (reference sequence). The CDR3 length is 14 residues. DNA for the CDR3: TGCATTGCTACCCTAGTGGTGTTGAACACTGAAGCTTTCTTT. Translated: CIATLVVLNTEAFF.

Turning to this clonotype: The junction departs from the called germline gene at one end, perhaps through a read error. The chain joins TRBV30 to TRBJ1-1, with D tentatively TRBD1 (6 bases). This CDR3 has 16 residues. The germline gives CDR1 GTSNPN, CDR2 SVGIG (reference sequence). The CDR3 region has the DNA TGTGCCTGGAGTAGTGTAGGGGGACATAGGAACACTGAAGCTTTATTT. It codes for CAWSSVGGHRNTEALF.

A remark on this clonotype: One junction end does not reproduce the germline sequence, and a read error may be involved. The J gene is TRBJ2-7, the V gene TRBV11-3; D gene ambiguous. The CDR3 totals 14 residues. Germline CDR1 reads SGHNT; CDR2 reads YENEEA. This CDR3 is CASSPQDEAGEHYF. The CDR3 DNA sequence: TGTGCCAGCAGCCCCCAGGACGAAGCTGGCGAGCACTACTTC.

Worth noting for this clonotype: A clone one base away is much larger, so this may be a read error. The chain links TRBV5-5 to TRBJ1-1; D remains unclear. CDR3 length: 17 residues. Trimming stripped 4 bases from V and 6 bases from J, with 25 bases between. Germline values: CDR1 SGHKS, CDR2 YYEKEE (reference sequence). CDR3 nucleotide sequence: TGTGCCAGCAGCCTGGCTGATTTGGAGCAGTTCCCCTCTGAAGCTTTCTTT. It yields the protein CASSLADLEQFPSEAFF.

Concerning this clonotype: This may be a read error, as it is one base from a much larger clone. The V call is TRBV5-4, the J call TRBJ2-5; possibly TRBD2 for D (6 bases). Germline V gene data show CDR1 as SGHNT and CDR2 as YYREEE (reference sequence). The CDR3 is 14 amino acids. The CDR3 DNA reads as TGTGCCAGCAGCCACAGGAGGGCCCGGGAGACCCCGTACTTC. Protein: CASSHRRARETPYF.

V is TRBV12-3 or TRBV12-4 and J is TRBJ1-5, with 11 nucleotides matching TRBD1. The V and J ends lost 9 bases and 5 bases, in that order; junction bases with no gene match: 0. This CDR3 spans 12 amino acids. CDR3 protein: CARDRGHQPQHF. CDR3 nucleotides: TGTGCCAGGGACAGGGGGCATCAGCCCCAGCATTTT.

This clonotype was detected a few times. The V call is TRBV4-2, the J call TRBJ1-5; the D is unclear. CDR3 length equals 17 residues. Germline V lookup: CDR1 LGHNA, CDR2 YNFKEQ. Trimming took off 1 base at V and 0 bases at J, with 13 bases between the two ends. CDR3 coding DNA: TGTGCCAGCAGCCAAGCAGGAGGGTCCTTTAGCAATCAGCCCCAGCATTTT. This gives the protein CASSQAGGSFSNQPQHF.

As regards this clonotype: An end of the junction does not agree with germline; a read error may underlie this. The DNA of the CDR3 is TGTGCTAGCAGTCAGATAGGGAGAGAGATCTACGAGCAGTACTTC. This sequence encodes CASSQIGREIYEQYF. The chain carries TRBV11-2 and TRBJ2-7, with a weak D call TRBD2 (5 bases). In germline, CDR1 is SGHAT, CDR2 FQNNGV. The CDR3 contains 15 residues.

Points on this clonotype: At one boundary the junction diverges from the germline segment, which might be a read error. The chain carries TRBV11-3 and TRBJ2-3; 8 bases fit TRBD2. CDR3 size: 15 residues. Germline values: CDR1 SGHNT, CDR2 YENEEA. The chain's CDR3 is CASSLGAGDSDMQYF. DNA for the CDR3: TGTGCCAGCAGCTTAGGAGCGGGGGACTCAGATATGCAGTATTTT.